The 9 T cell receptor beta chains in this list originate from one sample, sequenced in a study of identical twins (dated by TCRdb to the mid-2010s). Library method: 5' RACE. Sequencing was carried out with an Illumina HiSeq 2000. TCRdb cleaned the public reads at Q25 with fastp, built clones with MiXCR and kept in-frame beta chains. Rows are combined by CDR3 protein, so each entry shows the most common genes and DNA. In all, the sample holds a few hundred thousand distinct CDR3 sequences, and about 10% of those were seen once. Clones ranked in the top ten supply about 9.1% of the sample. Sequencing used naive T cells sorted from blood. In the paper's terms, the cell subset or site label means: cells isolated with a human naive T-cell isolation kit. The receptors shown here come from a woman aged 45-60 years in good health.

This clonotype was detected ten times or more. The chain carries TRBV6-1 and TRBJ1-2; TRBD1 is a possible D gene (6 bases). The CDR3 has 14 residues. Trimming left V 3 bases short and J 4 bases short, with 12 bases between. Germline V gives CDR1 MNHNS, CDR2 SASEGT. CDR3 bases: TGTGCCAGCAGTGACAGGGGATCTGTCTATGGCTACACCTTC. Its translation: CASSDRGSVYGYTF.

This clonotype was observed many times. J is TRBJ1-5 and V is TRBV12-3 or TRBV12-4; D unresolved. This CDR3 region has 15 residues. The V and J ends lost 3 bases and 2 bases respectively, with 11 bases between them. The CDR3 region is CASSFGGQGNQPQHF. In DNA form, the CDR3 reads TGTGCCAGCAGTTTTGGAGGGCAGGGCAATCAGCCCCAGCATTTT.

There are a few counts of this clonotype. The rearrangement joins TRBV20-1 to TRBJ2-1; 7 bases match TRBD2. CDR1 and CDR2 (germline): DFQATT, SNEGSKA (reference sequence). V shed 8 bases and J 4 bases; nucleotides not matched to a gene: 2. The length of the CDR3 is 11 residues. CDR3 amino acids: CSLAEYNEQFF. The DNA of the CDR3 is TGCAGTCTAGCGGAGTACAATGAGCAGTTCTTC.

A word on this clonotype: This may be a read error, as it is one base from a much larger clone. The genes are TRBV3-1 and TRBJ2-1; D is unclear. Germline CDR1 LGHDT, CDR2 YNNKEL (reference sequence). This CDR3 is built from 14 residues. Trimming cost V 1 base and J 4 bases, with 8 bases left between them. CDR3 in amino acids: CASSQGPAYNEQFF. For the CDR3, the DNA is TGTGCCAGCAGCCAAGGGCCAGCATACAATGAGCAGTTCTTC.

This chain connects TRBV11-2 to TRBJ2-5, with 9 nucleotides matching TRBD2. The ends lost 8 bases at V and 5 bases at J; junction bases unmatched: 12. Per the germline V gene, CDR1 is SGHAT and CDR2 is FQNNGV. This CDR3 is built from 15 residues. The CDR3 loop reads CASGGVAGDGETQYF. DNA of the CDR3: TGTGCCAGCGGGGGAGTAGCGGGAGATGGGGAGACCCAGTACTTC.

In this sample, this clonotype turned up many times. CDR3 sequence: CAISDGGTDTQYF. In DNA form, the CDR3 reads TGTGCCATCAGTGATGGGGGCACAGATACGCAGTATTTT. The chain uses TRBV10-3 and TRBJ2-3; D gene unclear. The CDR3 covers 13 residues. Germline loops: CDR1 ENHRY, CDR2 SYGVKD. V was pared by 3 bases and J by 1 base, with 5 bases between.

This clonotype was seen more than once but under ten times. The chain uses TRBV7-9 and TRBJ1-2, with D possibly TRBD1 on 6 matching bases. Trimming removed 6 bases from V and 4 bases from J, with 15 bases in between. This CDR3 spans 14 amino acids. CDR1 SEHNR and CDR2 FQNEAQ come from the germline V gene (reference sequence). The CDR3 loop is CASREGGPFYGYTF. CDR3 coding DNA: TGTGCCAGCAGAGAGGGGGGTCCCTTCTATGGCTACACCTTC.

A few counts support this clonotype. V gene TRBV20-1 combines with J gene TRBJ2-7, with D possibly called TRBD1 or TRBD2 (6 bases each). Trimming took 6 bases from V and 3 from J, leaving 15 bases between them. The CDR3 covers 13 residues. Looked up from germline, CDR1 is DFQATT and CDR2 is SNEGSKA (reference sequence). The CDR3, as DNA: TGCAGTGCGGCGGGACACTTAGACTACGAGCAGTACTTC. This sequence encodes CSAAGHLDYEQYF.

This clonotype was counted only a few times. This chain links TRBV27 with TRBJ2-2, with a tentative D call TRBD1 (5 bases). V lost 5 bases, J lost 1 base, and 14 bases lay in between. From germline, CDR1 is MNHEY and CDR2 SMNVEV (reference sequence). This CDR3 comprises 16 residues. CDR3 sequence: CASSSQGVGNTGELFF. CDR3 nucleotides: TGTGCCAGCAGTAGCCAGGGTGTGGGGAACACCGGGGAGCTGTTTTTT.